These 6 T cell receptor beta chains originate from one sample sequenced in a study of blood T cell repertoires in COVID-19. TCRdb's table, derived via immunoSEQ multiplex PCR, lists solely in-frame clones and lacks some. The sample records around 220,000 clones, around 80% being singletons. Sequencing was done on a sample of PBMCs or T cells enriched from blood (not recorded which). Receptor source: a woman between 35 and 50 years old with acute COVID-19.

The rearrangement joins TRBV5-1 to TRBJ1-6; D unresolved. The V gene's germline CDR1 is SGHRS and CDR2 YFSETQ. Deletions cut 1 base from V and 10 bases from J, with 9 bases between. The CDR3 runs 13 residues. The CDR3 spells CASSLSVISPLHF. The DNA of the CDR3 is TGCGCCAGCAGCTTGAGCGTTATATCACCCCTCCACTTT.

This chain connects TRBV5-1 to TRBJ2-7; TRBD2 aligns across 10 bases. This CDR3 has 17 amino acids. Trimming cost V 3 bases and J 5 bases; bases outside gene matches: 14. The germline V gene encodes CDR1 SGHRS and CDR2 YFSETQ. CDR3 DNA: TGCGCCAGCAGCTCGAGATCCGCTAGCGGGAGTCCCCACGAGCAGTACTTC. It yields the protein CASSSRSASGSPHEQYF.

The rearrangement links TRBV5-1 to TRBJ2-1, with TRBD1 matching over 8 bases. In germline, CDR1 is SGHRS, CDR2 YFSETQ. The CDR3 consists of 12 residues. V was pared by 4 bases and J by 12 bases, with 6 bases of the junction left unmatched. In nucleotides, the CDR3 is TGCGCCAGCAGCCCCGGACAGGGCGGGCAGTTCTTC. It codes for CASSPGQGGQFF. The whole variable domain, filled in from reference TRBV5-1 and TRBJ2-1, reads KAGVTQTPRYLIKTRGQQVTLSCSPISGHRSVSWYQQTPGQGLQFLFEYFSETQRNKGNFPGRFSGRQFSNSRSEMNVSTLELGDSALYLCASSPGQGGQFFGPGTRLTVL.

Here the CDR3 reads CAWSVLREAFF. CDR3 sequence (DNA): TGTGCCTGGAGTGTACTCCGCGAAGCTTTCTTT. V and J are TRBV30 and TRBJ1-1; no firm D call. Germline V gene lookup returns CDR1 GTSNPN and CDR2 SVGIG (reference sequence). The CDR3 totals 11 residues. V was cut by 0 bases and J by 8 bases, with 7 bases left in between.

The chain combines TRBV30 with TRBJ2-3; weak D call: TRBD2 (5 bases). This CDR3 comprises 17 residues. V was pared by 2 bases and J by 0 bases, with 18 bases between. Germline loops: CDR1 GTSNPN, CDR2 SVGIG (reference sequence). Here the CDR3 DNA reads TGTGCCTGGAGTCTCGACGGGATCTTTTCTAGCACAGATACGCAGTATTTT. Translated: CAWSLDGIFSSTDTQYF.

CDR3 loop: CASSQDRVGGYTF. For the CDR3, the DNA is TGCGCCAGCAGCCAAGACAGGGTCGGTGGCTACACCTTC. The chain combines TRBV4-3 with TRBJ1-2; the D gene is possibly TRBD1 (5 bases). Per the germline V gene, CDR1 is LGHNA and CDR2 is YSLEER. The CDR3 has 13 amino acids. Trimming cost V 0 bases and J 7 bases, with 9 bases left between them.